The 20 T cell receptor beta chains in this list originate from one sample, sequenced in a study of T cell responses to AZD1222 COVID-19 vaccine. The protocol was immunoSEQ multiplex PCR, while the TCRdb copy is restricted to in-frame clones and leaves out a portion. The table lists roughly 120,000 clones, roughly 91% of them singletons. Sequencing used peripheral blood, obtained on day 0 of AZD1222 vaccination. Every receptor here comes from an adult in good health.

The chain couples TRBV5-4 to TRBJ1-2; a weak D match, TRBD1 (5 bases). The V and J ends lost 4 bases and 2 bases respectively, with 15 bases between them. CDR3 size: 15 residues. CDR1 is SGHNT, CDR2 YYREEE, per germline (reference sequence). The DNA of the CDR3 is TGTGCCAGCAGCCCCGGGGCTAGTCTGAACTATGGCTACACCTTC. It specifies CASSPGASLNYGYTF. The variable domain in full, with the rest retrieved from reference TRBV5-4 and TRBJ1-2, is ETGVTQSPTHLIKTRGQQVTLRCSSQSGHNTVSWYQQALGQGPQFIFQYYREEENGRGNFPPRFSGLQFPNYSSELNVNALELDDSALYLCASSPGASLNYGYTFGSGTRLTVV.

The chain has TRBV4-3 and TRBJ1-3; 7 bases are shared with TRBD1. There are 16 residues in the CDR3. The germline CDR1 and CDR2 sequences are LGHNA and YSLEER. V shed 1 base and J 0 bases; nucleotides not matched to a gene: 3. This CDR3 reads CASSQGTGRSGNTIYF. The CDR3 coding sequence is TGCGCCAGCAGCCAAGGGACAGGCCGCTCTGGAAACACCATATATTTT.

The chain links TRBV3-1 (or the pseudogene TRBV3-2) to TRBJ1-6, with 8 bases matching TRBD1. The CDR3 consists of 14 residues. CDR1 and CDR2 from the germline V gene are LGHDT and YNNKEL (reference sequence). Losses at the gene ends were 3 bases for V and 10 bases for J; bases not matched to a gene: 5. Written as DNA, the CDR3 is TGTGCCAGCAGCCATCGGACAGGGCGATCACCCCTCCACTTT. It codes for CASSHRTGRSPLHF.

This clone appeared a few times. The J gene is TRBJ2-7, the V gene TRBV11-2, with 7 bases identical to TRBD1. CDR1 is SGHAT, CDR2 FQNNGV, per germline. The CDR3 consists of 16 residues. Trimming removed 1 base from V and 5 bases from J; junction bases left unmatched: 11. The DNA for the CDR3 is TGTGCCAGCAGCTTAGTCCGGTCCCGGGACAGCCACGAGCAGTACTTC. Its protein is CASSLVRSRDSHEQYF.

The V call is TRBV7-2, the J call TRBJ2-7; TRBD1 might be the D (6 bases). CDR1 SGHTA and CDR2 FQGNSA come from the germline V gene. Trimming took off 4 bases at V and 3 bases at J, with 19 bases between the two ends. There are 16 residues in the CDR3. Here the CDR3 reads CASSSARSRGRYEQYF. For the CDR3, the DNA is TGTGCCAGCAGCTCCGCTCGGAGCAGGGGCCGCTACGAGCAGTACTTC.

This chain links TRBV6-1 with TRBJ2-4, with D possibly called TRBD1 or TRBD2 (6 bases each). The germline V gene has CDR1 MNHNS and CDR2 SASEGT. The V end lost 2 bases, the J end lost 2 bases, and 16 bases lay between the germline ends. The CDR3 extends over 17 amino acids. This chain's CDR3 is CASSESGKGGTKNIQYF. Written as DNA, the CDR3 is TGTGCCAGCAGTGAATCTGGAAAAGGGGGGACCAAAAACATTCAGTACTTC.

This clone has a single count. The V call is TRBV7-9, the J call TRBJ1-2, with TRBD1 matching 7 bases. The V gene's germline CDR1 is SEHNR and CDR2 FQNEAQ (reference sequence). The CDR3 spans 12 residues. The CDR3 nucleotides read TGTGCGTCTAGGGGGCATGTTAATGGCTACACCTTC. Its protein is CASRGHVNGYTF.

This chain joins TRBV18 and TRBJ2-3; D unresolved. This CDR3 region has 14 residues. V lost 2 bases and J 3 bases, leaving 9 bases between the germline ends. Germline V CDR1 and CDR2: KGHSH, LQKENI. Here the CDR3 reads CASSPAGLTDTQYF. The DNA for the CDR3 is TGTGCCAGCTCACCAGCTGGGCTAACAGATACGCAGTATTTT.

The chain combines TRBV6-5 with TRBJ2-3; D is unclear. Trimming removed 8 bases at V and 6 bases at J, with 15 bases between. Per the germline V gene, CDR1 is MNHEY and CDR2 is SVGAGI. This CDR3 contains 13 residues. DNA of the CDR3: TGTGCCAGCTCCGTGGACCAAGGGGATACGCAGTATTTT. Amino acids: CASSVDQGDTQYF.

The V call is TRBV6-5, the J call TRBJ1-2, with no clear D. Trimming stripped 2 bases from V and 8 bases from J, with 12 bases between. Germline values: CDR1 MNHEY, CDR2 SVGAGI. The length of the CDR3 is 13 residues. Written as DNA, the CDR3 is TGTGCCAGCAGTTACGGTGGTTTCGAGGGCTACACCTTC. Translation gives CASSYGGFEGYTF.

The gene calls are TRBV5-1 and TRBJ1-2; D might be TRBD1 (5 bases). V was clipped by 6 bases and J by 1 base, with 13 bases between them. The CDR3 covers 14 residues. Looked up from germline, CDR1 is SGHRS and CDR2 is YFSETQ. CDR3 sequence (DNA): TGCGCCAGCACCCTTCAAGGGGATAACTATGGCTACACCTTC. This codes for CASTLQGDNYGYTF.

This clone was counted a single time. This chain uses TRBV15 with TRBJ1-5; D possibly corresponds to TRBD1 (5 bases). This CDR3 is 15 amino acids long. From germline, CDR1 is LNHNV and CDR2 YYDKDF (reference sequence). V lost 2 bases and J 11 bases, leaving 19 bases between the germline ends. DNA of the CDR3: TGTGCCACCAGCAGAACTATAGGGGCAGAGGGAGCCCAGCATTTT. It codes for CATSRTIGAEGAQHF.

The chain carries TRBV4-3 and TRBJ1-2, with unresolved D. Germline CDR1 reads LGHNA; CDR2 reads YSLEER. The CDR3 is 13 residues long. V dropped 0 bases and J dropped 4 bases, with 6 bases sitting between them. The DNA of the CDR3 is TGCGCCAGCAGCCAAGACAGACTCTATGGCTACACCTTC. This gives the protein CASSQDRLYGYTF.

CDR3 DNA: TGTGCCAGCAGTCGGGAAAGCTCCTATAATTCACCCCTCCACTTT. It is translated as CASSRESSYNSPLHF. The rearrangement links TRBV27 to TRBJ1-6, with no clear D. The CDR3 has 15 residues. CDR1 MNHEY and CDR2 SMNVEV come from the germline V gene (reference sequence). V was pared by 5 bases and J by 0 bases, with 8 bases between.

The chain is built from TRBV4-1 and TRBJ2-7, with D unresolved. V gave up 1 base and J gave up 6 bases, with 7 bases separating them. The germline V gene has CDR1 MGHRA and CDR2 YSYEKL. The CDR3 runs 12 residues. CDR3 nucleotides: TGCGCCAGCAGCCAAGTGCTGGGCGAGCAGTACTTC. Translated: CASSQVLGEQYF.

The rearrangement uses TRBV6-6 and TRBJ1-2; tentative D call: TRBD1 (5 bases). The V gene lost 6 bases and the J gene lost 4 bases, with 9 bases spanning the gap. This CDR3 has 12 amino acids. From germline, CDR1 is MNHNY and CDR2 SVGAGI (reference sequence). The DNA for the CDR3 is TGTGCCAGCAGCGGACATACCTATGGCTACACCTTC. Protein product: CASSGHTYGYTF.

The chain recombines TRBV15 with TRBJ1-5, with 8 bases matching TRBD1. The CDR3 extends over 17 amino acids. V lost 3 bases to trimming and J lost 4 bases; unmatched junction nucleotides: 11. Germline assignment: CDR1 LNHNV and CDR2 YYDKDF (reference sequence). DNA of the CDR3: TGTGCCACCAGCAGGATCCTCGACAGGGGTCGGAATCAGCCCCAGCATTTT. Translated, it gives CATSRILDRGRNQPQHF. The full variable domain, rest sourced from reference TRBV15 and TRBJ1-5, is DAMVIQNPRYQVTQFGKPVTLSCSQTLNHNVMYWYQQKSSQAPKLLFHYYDKDFNNEADTPDNFQSRRPNTSFCFLDIRSPGLGDTAMYLCATSRILDRGRNQPQHFGDGTRLSIL.

This chain links TRBV6-1 with TRBJ1-1, with unresolved D. CDR1 and CDR2 from the germline V gene are MNHNS and SASEGT. The V and J ends lost 0 bases and 3 bases respectively, with 14 bases between them. The CDR3 contains 16 residues. The CDR3: CASSEAVRAIDTEAFF. The CDR3 nucleotides are TGTGCCAGCAGTGAAGCGGTGAGGGCAATCGACACTGAAGCTTTCTTT.

This clone was detected once. The chain employs TRBV3-1 (or the pseudogene TRBV3-2) and TRBJ2-4; TRBD2 agrees at 10 bases. Germline CDR1 LGHDT, CDR2 YNNKEL (reference sequence). V was pared by 4 bases and J by 6 bases, with 3 bases of the junction left unmatched. This CDR3 region has 14 residues. CDR3 region: CASSPRTSGNIQYF. CDR3 nucleotide sequence: TGTGCCAGCAGCCCCCGGACTAGCGGAAACATTCAGTACTTC.

V usage is TRBV7-9 and J usage is TRBJ1-4; TRBD1 matches 9 bases. This CDR3 region has 19 residues. Per the germline V gene, CDR1 is SEHNR and CDR2 is FQNEAQ (reference sequence). The J segment lost 0 bases and the V segment lost 4 bases, leaving 12 bases of the junction unmatched. DNA for the CDR3: TGTGCCAGCAGCTCGCCAAGGGACAGGGTCGAGGCAACTAATGAAAAACTGTTTTTT. Its protein product is CASSSPRDRVEATNEKLFF.